The next 23 T cell receptor beta chains were all read from a single sample in a study of regulatory T cells in long-lasting Graves disease. Arm-PCR of CDR3 regions and iRepertoire HTBI primers were used to build TCR beta libraries. TCRdb re-called the multiplex PCR reads through MiXCR, storing one row per CDR3 protein. In the table there are around 240,000 distinct CDR3 sequences, 18% of which are singletons. The time point here: newly diagnosed GD, antithyroid drugs for less than 3 months. The TCR library was prepared using RNA isolated from PBMCs. The same sample was also used in a study of T cells in Graves' hyperthyroidism and ophthalmopathy.

The sample in question was peripheral blood mononuclear cells (PBMCs), obtained at new diagnosis, from a patient treated with antithyroid drugs. The receptor set was obtained from a woman aged 25 to 39 with Graves disease.

The rearrangement links TRBV20-1 to TRBJ2-3, with TRBD2 matching 15 bases. CDR1 and CDR2 from the germline V gene are DFQATT and SNEGSKA (reference sequence). The CDR3 extends over 18 amino acids. V trimming: 6 bases; J trimming: 2 bases; junction bases outside the gene matches: 12. Here the CDR3 reads CSAISYRTSGGVTDTQYF. The DNA for the CDR3 is TGCAGTGCCATCTCGTATCGGACTAGCGGGGGGGTCACAGATACGCAGTATTTT.

This clonotype was counted many times. V usage is TRBV19 and J usage is TRBJ1-4, with D unresolved. Deletions cut 3 bases from V and 0 bases from J, with 8 bases between. The CDR3 totals 15 residues. CDR1 is LNHDA, CDR2 SQIVND, per germline (reference sequence). The CDR3 is CASSIWAATNEKLFF. CDR3 bases: TGTGCCAGTAGTATTTGGGCCGCAACTAATGAAAAACTGTTTTTT. The full variable domain, completed using reference TRBV19 and TRBJ1-4, is DGGITQSPKYLFRKEGQNVTLSCEQNLNHDAMYWYRQDPGQGLRLIYYSQIVNDFQKGDIAEGYSVSREKKESFPLTVTSAQKNPTAFYLCASSIWAATNEKLFFGSGTQLSVL.

There are many counts of this clonotype. This rearrangement joins TRBV18 to TRBJ1-4; weak D call: TRBD1 (6 bases). The CDR3 contains 15 residues. Germline V lookup: CDR1 KGHSH, CDR2 LQKENI. Trimming shortened V by 1 base and J by 6 bases, and 12 bases separated the two germline ends. The CDR3 is CASSPQGVVDEKLFF. For the CDR3, the DNA is TGTGCCAGCTCACCACAGGGGGTAGTCGATGAAAAACTGTTTTTT.

J is TRBJ2-1 and V is TRBV5-1; D may correspond to TRBD1 or TRBD2 (5 bases each). The CDR3 length is 16 residues. Between the trimmed V and J ends, which lost 2 bases and 2 bases, there was a span of 14 bases. From germline, CDR1 is SGHRS and CDR2 YFSETQ. The CDR3 DNA sequence: TGCGCCAGCAGCTTATTCGGATGGGGGACCTACAATGAGCAGTTCTTC. It yields the protein CASSLFGWGTYNEQFF.

Regarding this clonotype: This is likely an artifact of a read error, given a far larger clone one base away. The CDR3 bases are TGTGCCAGCAGCTTTAAAAATGAGCAGTACTTC. This sequence encodes CASSFKNEQYF. This rearrangement joins TRBV7-9 to TRBJ2-7; no reliable D call. Germline values: CDR1 SEHNR, CDR2 FQNEAQ (reference sequence). This CDR3 has 11 amino acids. With 3 bases removed from V and 7 bases from J, the gap between germline ends came to 7 bases.

This clonotype was seen ten or more times. This chain connects TRBV7-8 to TRBJ2-7; D gene unclear. This CDR3 is built from 14 residues. V was pared by 4 bases and J by 2 bases, with 12 bases between. Germline V gene lookup returns CDR1 SGHVS and CDR2 FQNEAQ. The CDR3 here is CASSSDQYPYEQYF. CDR3 bases: TGTGCCAGCAGCTCGGACCAATACCCCTACGAGCAGTACTTC.

With regard to this clonotype: An end of the junction does not agree with germline; a read error may underlie this. The V call is TRBV10-2, the J call TRBJ1-4, with D possibly matching TRBD1 (6 bases). The CDR3 contains 14 residues. The germline V gene encodes CDR1 WSHSY and CDR2 SAAADI. In DNA form, the CDR3 reads TGCACCAGCAGTCTACAGGGATTAGGGGAAAAACTGTTTTTT. It encodes CTSSLQGLGEKLFF.

This clonotype showed up many times. The gene calls are TRBV7-2 and TRBJ1-2; 7 bases are shared with TRBD1. Trimming cost V 3 bases and J 7 bases; bases outside gene matches: 5. This CDR3 has 13 residues. The germline CDR1 and CDR2 sequences are SGHTA and FQGNSA. CDR3 in DNA: TGTGCCAGCAGCTTTAGACAGGGAGGTGGCTACACCTTC. Its translation is CASSFRQGGGYTF.

This clonotype was detected a few times. The chain recombines TRBV10-3 with TRBJ2-7, with 8 bases identical to TRBD1. The CDR3 is 14 amino acids. The J segment lost 3 bases and the V segment lost 4 bases, leaving 5 bases of the junction unmatched. Germline CDR1 is ENHRY and CDR2 is SYGVKD. The CDR3 nucleotides are TGTGCCATCAGTGGAGGGACAGGCTTCTACGAGCAGTACTTC. Translating it yields CAISGGTGFYEQYF.

This clonotype was recorded at least ten times. The V and J genes are TRBV20-1 and TRBJ2-1; D might be TRBD2 (7 bases). Trimming pared 0 bases from V and 5 bases from J, leaving 14 bases between. The CDR3 length is 15 residues. The germline V gene encodes CDR1 DFQATT and CDR2 SNEGSKA (reference sequence). The CDR3 loop reads CSARDWRGLDNEQFF. In DNA form, the CDR3 reads TGCAGTGCTAGAGATTGGCGGGGGCTAGACAATGAGCAGTTCTTC.

This clonotype was detected ten times or more. The V and J genes are TRBV4-1 and TRBJ1-2, with TRBD1 matching over 8 bases. Germline-derived CDR1 and CDR2 are MGHRA and YSYEKL. There are 16 residues in the CDR3. Trimming removed 6 bases from V and 3 bases from J; junction bases left unmatched: 12. The CDR3 DNA is TGCGCCAGCAGGGAAGGCAGGGGGCGGGTTGACTATGGCTACACCTTC. Protein sequence: CASREGRGRVDYGYTF.

As regards this clonotype: One base away lies a much larger clone, so this may be a sequencing read error. This chain uses TRBV9 with TRBJ1-2; a weak D match, TRBD1 (6 bases). CDR1 SGDLS and CDR2 YYNGEE come from the germline V gene. V was shortened by 3 bases and J by 3 bases, with 15 bases between the two germline ends. The CDR3 length is 15 residues. CDR3 coding DNA: TGTGCCAGCAGCGCCTTCGGGGCAGGGGACTATGGCTACACCTTC. It is translated as CASSAFGAGDYGYTF.

This clonotype has ten or more counts. The rearrangement joins TRBV12-3 or TRBV12-4 to TRBJ1-2; a possible D gene is TRBD1 (6 bases). V lost 3 bases and J lost 3, with 11 bases in between. The CDR3 consists of 14 residues. The CDR3 region is CASSFGAGDYGYTF. The CDR3 DNA follows: TGTGCCAGCAGTTTTGGGGCAGGGGACTATGGCTACACCTTC.

In this sample, this clonotype turned up many times. V usage is TRBV14 and J usage is TRBJ1-2; 7 nucleotides line up with TRBD1. Germline V CDR1 and CDR2: SGHDN, FVKESK. V shed 0 bases, J shed 4 bases, and the junction held 5 bases outside the gene matches. This CDR3 has 15 residues. The CDR3: CASSQDIGTAYGYTF. CDR3 in DNA: TGTGCCAGCAGCCAAGATATCGGGACAGCCTATGGCTACACCTTC.

In regard to this clonotype: It may be a read error: a sequence one base away is much more abundant. The J gene is TRBJ2-5, the V gene TRBV5-1; D could derive from TRBD1 or TRBD2 (5 bases each). Germline CDR1 reads SGHRS; CDR2 reads YFSETQ. The CDR3 contains 14 residues. The CDR3 sequence is CASSILGDQGTQYF. The CDR3 bases are TGCGCCAGCAGCATACTAGGGGACCAAGGGACCCAGTACTTC.

At least ten counts were recorded for this clonotype. The chain joins TRBV3-1 to TRBJ2-5, with TRBD2 matching over 8 bases. CDR1 and CDR2 (germline): LGHDT, YNNKEL (reference sequence). Trimming removed 0 bases from V and 4 bases from J; junction bases left unmatched: 7. The CDR3 is made up of 16 amino acids. This chain's CDR3 is CASSQDRGGSSETQYF. CDR3 in DNA: TGTGCCAGCAGCCAAGACCGGGGGGGTAGTTCAGAGACCCAGTACTTC.

This clonotype was recorded many times. The chain recombines TRBV20-1 with TRBJ1-5; the D is unclear. The ends were cut back, 3 bases at V and 5 bases at J, with 8 bases in the middle. The CDR3 totals 12 residues. Germline V lookup: CDR1 DFQATT, CDR2 SNEGSKA (reference sequence). In DNA, the CDR3 is TGCAGTGCTAGGGCCGGGGATCAGCCCCAGCATTTT. It yields the protein CSARAGDQPQHF.

This clonotype was recorded many times. The gene calls are TRBV5-1 and TRBJ1-1; 8 bases line up with TRBD1. Unmatched junction bases numbered 8, after V lost 4 bases and J lost 6 bases. The germline gives CDR1 SGHRS, CDR2 YFSETQ. The CDR3 contains 14 residues. CDR3 amino acids: CASSRGQGRAEAFF. The DNA for the CDR3 is TGCGCCAGCAGCCGCGGACAGGGTAGGGCTGAAGCTTTCTTT.

This clonotype occurred many times. The gene calls are TRBV20-1 and TRBJ2-7; TRBD2 agrees at 7 bases. Germline values: CDR1 DFQATT, CDR2 SNEGSKA (reference sequence). The ends lost 6 bases at V and 7 bases at J; junction bases unmatched: 12. The CDR3 runs 13 residues. The CDR3 sequence is CSAIPGTIREQYF. The CDR3 DNA reads TGCAGTGCAATCCCCGGGACTATTAGAGAGCAGTACTTC.

This clonotype came up many times. The chain combines TRBV2 with TRBJ1-1; D call uncertain. V gave up 6 bases and J gave up 3 bases, with 11 bases separating them. The CDR3 runs to 13 residues. In germline, CDR1 is SNHLY, CDR2 FYNNEI. This CDR3 is CASSQTQDTEAFF. The CDR3, as DNA: TGTGCCAGCAGCCAGACCCAGGACACTGAAGCTTTCTTT. Variable domain in full (rest from reference TRBV2 and TRBJ1-1): EPEVTQTPSHQVTQMGQEVILRCVPISNHLYFYWYRQILGQKVEFLVSFYNNEISEKSEIFDDQFSVERPDGSNFTLKIRSTKLEDSAMYFCASSQTQDTEAFFGQGTRLTVV.

This clonotype was seen many times. The rearrangement joins TRBV20-1 to TRBJ1-1, with D possibly being TRBD1 (6 bases). Germline-derived CDR1 and CDR2 are DFQATT and SNEGSKA (reference sequence). This CDR3 has 11 amino acids. Trimming took 7 bases from V and 5 from J, leaving 11 bases between them. The CDR3 is CSVDSSTEAFF. The DNA of the CDR3 is TGCAGTGTGGACAGCTCAACTGAAGCTTTCTTT.

There are many counts of this clonotype. This chain links TRBV7-2 with TRBJ1-1; 9 nucleotides agree with TRBD1. The length of the CDR3 is 15 residues. The germline gives CDR1 SGHTA, CDR2 FQGNSA. V was pared by 3 bases and J by 0 bases, with 2 bases of the junction left unmatched. In DNA, the CDR3 is TGTGCCAGCAGCTTGGACAGGGGAATGAACACTGAAGCTTTCTTT. Its protein product is CASSLDRGMNTEAFF.

A note on this clonotype: Given a far larger clone just one base away, this is likely a sequencing read error. The chain employs TRBV6-2 or TRBV6-3 and TRBJ2-7, with 8 bases matching TRBD2. V lost 8 bases and J lost 7; bases outside the gene matches: 25. There are 18 residues in the CDR3. The germline gives CDR1 MNHEY, CDR2 SVGEGT. Written as DNA, the CDR3 is TGTGCCAGCTATCAATCTCCTTATCGAGCGGGGGAGTACAATGAGCAGTACTTC. It specifies CASYQSPYRAGEYNEQYF.